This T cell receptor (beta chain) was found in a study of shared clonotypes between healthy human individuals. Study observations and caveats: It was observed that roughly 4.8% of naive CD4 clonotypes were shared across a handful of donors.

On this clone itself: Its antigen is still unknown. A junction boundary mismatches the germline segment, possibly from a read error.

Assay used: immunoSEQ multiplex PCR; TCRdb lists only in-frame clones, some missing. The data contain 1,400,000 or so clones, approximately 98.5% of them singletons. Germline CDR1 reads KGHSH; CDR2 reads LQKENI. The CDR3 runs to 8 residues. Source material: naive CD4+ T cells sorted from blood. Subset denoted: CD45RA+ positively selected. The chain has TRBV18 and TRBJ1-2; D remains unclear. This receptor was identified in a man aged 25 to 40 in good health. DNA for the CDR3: TGTGCCAGCTCCACAGAATCCTTC. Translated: CASSTESF.